This TCR beta chain came from a study of T cells after yellow fever vaccination. Whole-study context: Fractions low in cell number were prepared with SMART-Seq v4 Ultra Low Input. Study-wide points: The secondary T-cell response peaked on day 5, not day 15, but was weaker. Post-booster samples contained most primary-vaccination clones (approximately 96% CD4, about 90% CD8). Some clonotypes were seen in both the CD4 and the CD8 compartments. These made up a small share and likely arose from convergent recombination.

CDR3 length: 15 residues. The V end lost 0 bases, the J end lost 6 bases, and 11 bases lay between the germline ends. In germline, CDR1 is MNHEY, CDR2 SVGAGI. TCRdb recomputed calls from the 5' RACE reads with MiXCR, one row per CDR3 protein. The repertoire holds 250,000 to 400,000 distinct CDR3 sequences, with approximately 4% as singletons. This clonotype was recorded many times. Its antigen is currently unknown. This clonotype was sampled from a man younger than 35 who received the YFV17D yellow fever vaccine. V usage is TRBV6-5 and J usage is TRBJ2-2; the D call may be TRBD1 or TRBD2 (5 bases each). Here the sequenced sample was PBMCs, taken 5 days after the yellow fever booster vaccination. CDR3 region: CASSYSMGTAGELFF. Written as DNA, the CDR3 is TGTGCCAGCAGTTACTCGATGGGGACGGCCGGGGAGCTGTTTTTT.